The 6 T cell receptor beta chains reported below all come from one sample, sequenced in a study of graft-versus-host responses after intestinal transplantation. The repertoire was sequenced with immunoSEQ multiplex PCR; TCRdb's copy has only in-frame clones and lacks some. The table has tens of thousands of clones, around nine tenths seen once. The sequenced sample was PBMCs, obtained 524 days after transplant. These receptors were taken from a human patient who received an intestinal transplant, so some T cells may come from the graft donor.

The J gene is TRBJ2-3, the V gene TRBV7-2; 9 positions agree with TRBD2. Trimming removed 5 bases from V and 6 bases from J; junction bases left unmatched: 9. The CDR3 sequence is 15 residues long. Germline CDR1 and CDR2: SGHTA and FQGNSA. The CDR3 is CASSRYSGSADTQYF. For the CDR3, the DNA is TGTGCCAGCAGCCGATATAGCGGGAGCGCGGATACGCAGTATTTT. The full variable domain, with the rest looked up from reference TRBV7-2 and TRBJ2-3, is GAGVSQSPSNKVTEKGKDVELRCDPISGHTALYWYRQSLGQGLEFLIYFQGNSAPDKSGLPSDRFSAERTGGSVSTLTIQRTQQEDSAVYLCASSRYSGSADTQYFGPGTRLTVL.

V gene TRBV5-4 combines with J gene TRBJ2-3; D is perhaps TRBD1 or TRBD2 (5 bases each). The CDR3 consists of 15 residues. V lost 0 bases to trimming and J lost 0 bases, with 8 bases between them. Germline assignment: CDR1 SGHNT and CDR2 YYREEE (reference sequence). The CDR3 DNA sequence: TGTGCCAGCAGCTTGGATGGGGACAGCACAGATACGCAGTATTTT. Protein product: CASSLDGDSTDTQYF.

This chain uses TRBV7-8 with TRBJ2-7, with TRBD2 matching over 7 bases. CDR1 and CDR2 (germline): SGHVS, FQNEAQ. The CDR3 runs to 16 residues. J lost 4 bases, V lost 8 bases, and 17 bases had no gene match. DNA of the CDR3: TGTGCCAGCGACAAGGCAGGGAGGGGCAAAATTTACGAGCAGTACTTC. Translating gives CASDKAGRGKIYEQYF.

V and J are TRBV11-1 and TRBJ1-4; D is ambiguous. The V gene's germline CDR1 is SGHAT and CDR2 FQDESV (reference sequence). There are 14 residues in the CDR3. Deletions cut 5 bases from V and 5 bases from J, with 12 bases between. The CDR3 region is CASSPDGSNEKLFF. The CDR3 DNA reads as TGTGCCAGCAGCCCGGACGGATCCAATGAAAAACTGTTTTTT.

This chain uses TRBV28 with TRBJ1-1; D possibly corresponds to TRBD1 (5 bases). Per the germline V gene, CDR1 is MDHEN and CDR2 is SYDVKM. The CDR3 spans 14 residues. V was trimmed by 3 bases and J by 4 bases, leaving 12 bases between them. As DNA, the CDR3 is TGTGCCAGCAGTTTGCCCCCAGGGCCCACTGAAGCTTTCTTT. It codes for CASSLPPGPTEAFF.

This sequence joins TRBV27 and TRBJ1-6; D may be TRBD1 (5 bases). Germline CDR1 is MNHEY and CDR2 is SMNVEV (reference sequence). This CDR3 contains 17 residues. V was clipped by 0 bases and J by 8 bases, with 17 bases between them. The CDR3 nucleotides are TGTGCCAGCAGTTTATCCGGGCAGGGTGTAGACTATTCACCCCTCCACTTT. Translation gives CASSLSGQGVDYSPLHF.